This T cell receptor beta chain comes out of a study of control samples from healthy donors and cancer patients. Clones were read by immunoSEQ multiplex PCR, and TCRdb kept only the in-frame ones, dropping some. This sample has 100,000 to 150,000 clones, with more than 90% found just once. Germline CDR1 reads SNHLY; CDR2 reads FYNNEI. V was pared by 8 bases and J by 5 bases, with 7 bases of the junction left unmatched. The CDR3 has 13 amino acids. Sample: blood. The V and J genes are TRBV2 and TRBJ2-5; 8 bases line up with TRBD1. The sequence came from a man between 18 and 35 years old in good health. DNA for the CDR3: TGTGCCAGCCGGCGGACAGGGAGGGAGACCCAGTACTTC. The encoded protein is CASRRTGRETQYF.